The 29 T cell receptor beta chains reported below all come from one sample, sequenced in a study of identical twins. TCRdb re-analysed the 5' RACE reads in MiXCR, keeping a single row per CDR3 protein. The data show 250,000 or so distinct CDR3 sequences, about 9% seen once. These data also featured in a second study, about yellow fever vaccine responses in identical twins.

The sample taken for sequencing was CD8+ T cells sorted from blood. The receptor set was obtained from a woman aged 18-29 years in good health.

The chain combines TRBV7-9 with TRBJ2-2; 10 bases agree with TRBD1. Germline lookup yields CDR1 SEHNR and CDR2 FQNEAQ (reference sequence). This CDR3 spans 15 amino acids. J was trimmed by 4 bases and V by 5 bases; bases with no gene match: 4. The CDR3 nucleotides are TGTGCCAGCAGCGGCAGGACAGGGGGCACCGGGGAGCTGTTTTTT. Translated, it gives CASSGRTGGTGELFF.

The chain joins TRBV5-6 to TRBJ2-1; D remains ambiguous. There are 14 residues in the CDR3. Germline V gene data show CDR1 as SGHDT and CDR2 as YYEEEE. Trimming cost V 0 bases and J 8 bases, with 12 bases left between them. The CDR3 loop is CASSLGPMSYEQFF. The DNA of the CDR3 is TGTGCCAGCAGCTTGGGGCCCATGTCGTATGAGCAGTTCTTC.

The V gene is TRBV18, the J gene TRBJ2-7; 9 nucleotides line up with TRBD1. The CDR3 has 16 amino acids. V shed 0 bases, J shed 4 bases, and the junction held 7 bases outside the gene matches. Germline lookup yields CDR1 KGHSH and CDR2 LQKENI. CDR3 loop: CASSPPPGQGWYEQYF. The CDR3 nucleotides are TGTGCCAGCTCACCACCTCCCGGACAGGGGTGGTACGAGCAGTACTTC.

The chain is built from TRBV4-1 and TRBJ2-1, with D perhaps matching TRBD2 (6 bases). The CDR3 length is 15 residues. With 1 base removed from V and 0 bases from J, the gap between germline ends came to 7 bases. Per the germline V gene, CDR1 is MGHRA and CDR2 is YSYEKL. The DNA for the CDR3 is TGCGCCAGCAGCCAAGCGGGAGCCTCCTACAATGAGCAGTTCTTC. Protein: CASSQAGASYNEQFF.

In its sample, this clonotype was seen a few times. The V gene is TRBV4-2, the J gene TRBJ2-7; 10 bases are shared with TRBD2. The CDR3 contains 16 residues. In germline, CDR1 is LGHNA, CDR2 YNFKEQ. After removal of 4 bases from V and 5 bases from J, the junction contained 11 bases not matched to a gene. The CDR3 here is CASSPQEGLARNEQYF. The CDR3 DNA follows: TGTGCCAGCAGCCCACAAGAGGGACTAGCGAGGAACGAGCAGTACTTC.

Only a few counts were recorded for this clonotype. The genes are TRBV2 and TRBJ2-1; 8 bases are shared with TRBD2. The germline gives CDR1 SNHLY, CDR2 FYNNEI. V lost 2 bases, J lost 10 bases, and 10 bases stayed unmatched. The CDR3 consists of 15 residues. CDR3 loop: CASSEFNGGVWEQFF. The CDR3 DNA reads as TGTGCCAGCAGTGAATTTAACGGGGGGGTATGGGAGCAGTTCTTC.

This clonotype showed up just a few times. CDR3 protein: CASSSFTDTQYF. The CDR3 DNA follows: TGTGCCAGCAGCTCCTTTACAGATACGCAGTATTTT. The chain has TRBV7-9 and TRBJ2-3; D is uncertain. This CDR3 has 12 residues. Looked up from germline, CDR1 is SEHNR and CDR2 is FQNEAQ (reference sequence). The germline V and J ends were trimmed by 4 bases and 3 bases, with 5 bases remaining between them.

There are a few counts of this clonotype. CDR3 in amino acids: CASSVFPLAGVAGELFF. In DNA, the CDR3 is TGTGCCAGCTCCGTTTTCCCACTAGCGGGAGTAGCCGGGGAGCTGTTTTTT. The J gene is TRBJ2-2, the V gene TRBV6-1; the match to TRBD2 covers 11 bases. In germline, CDR1 is MNHNS, CDR2 SASEGT. The CDR3 consists of 17 residues. J lost 6 bases, V lost 8 bases, and 14 bases had no gene match.

This clonotype was observed at least ten times. V usage is TRBV5-1 and J usage is TRBJ2-2; D not certain. V was trimmed by 2 bases and J by 1 base, leaving 9 bases between them. The CDR3 runs 15 residues. Germline CDR1 and CDR2: SGHRS and YFSETQ. CDR3 in DNA: TGCGCCAGCAGCTTTTTGGCAGGGAACACCGGGGAGCTGTTTTTT. Its protein is CASSFLAGNTGELFF.

This clonotype was observed many times. The rearrangement links TRBV7-6 to TRBJ2-7, with 8 positions matching TRBD2. There are 15 residues in the CDR3. V shed 5 bases and J 7 bases; nucleotides not matched to a gene: 13. Germline V CDR1 and CDR2: SGHVS, FNYEAQ. Written as DNA, the CDR3 is TGTGCCAGCAGCCATTTAGCGGGGTCCCTTTGGGAGCAGTACTTC. It specifies CASSHLAGSLWEQYF.

This clonotype has a handful of counts. The V call is TRBV21-1, the J call TRBJ2-6; TRBD1, the table's D call, was not compared with the DNA. TRBV21-1 is recorded as a pseudogene. This CDR3 is built from 17 residues. CDR3 in amino acids: CASSTRAGGSGANVLTF. CDR3 DNA: TGTGCCAGCAGCACCCGGGCCGGGGGATCTGGGGCCAACGTCCTGACTTTC.

A few counts support this clonotype. The chain couples TRBV27 to TRBJ2-1; D possibly corresponds to TRBD1 (5 bases). The CDR3 is 15 amino acids. The germline gives CDR1 MNHEY, CDR2 SMNVEV (reference sequence). Trimming cost V 2 bases and J 4 bases, with 12 bases left between them. The DNA for the CDR3 is TGTGCCAGCAGTTTAACAGGCCATCCATACAATGAGCAGTTCTTC. Translating it yields CASSLTGHPYNEQFF.

This clonotype was observed a handful of times. V and J are TRBV20-1 and TRBJ2-3; D unclear. The CDR3 is made up of 12 amino acids. Germline loops: CDR1 DFQATT, CDR2 SNEGSKA (reference sequence). Trimming took 5 bases from V and 4 from J, leaving 10 bases between them. The CDR3 DNA sequence: TGCAGTGCTGCCCTGGGGTCAGATACGCAGTATTTT. This gives the protein CSAALGSDTQYF.

This clonotype came up many times. The chain uses TRBV4-1 and TRBJ2-3; D gene uncertain. Germline lookup yields CDR1 MGHRA and CDR2 YSYEKL. V lost 1 base, J lost 2 bases, and 4 bases lay in between. This CDR3 region has 13 residues. The CDR3 reads CASSQVATDTQYF. The CDR3 DNA reads as TGCGCCAGCAGCCAAGTAGCCACAGATACGCAGTATTTT.

This clonotype was seen more than once but under ten times. The chain is built from TRBV27 and TRBJ2-7; D call uncertain. Trimming took off 6 bases at V and 7 bases at J, with 4 bases between the two ends. Germline V gene lookup returns CDR1 MNHEY and CDR2 SMNVEV (reference sequence). The CDR3 spans 9 residues. The CDR3 coding sequence is TGTGCCAGCAGCGAAGAGCAGTACTTC. Residues: CASSEEQYF.

The CDR3, as DNA: TGTGCCAGCAGCTTAGTGTTCGGCGGGGGCGAGGAGACCCAGTACTTC. Translated, it gives CASSLVFGGGEETQYF. V and J are TRBV7-9 and TRBJ2-5, with D possibly TRBD2 on 7 matching bases. This CDR3 has 16 residues. Germline-derived CDR1 and CDR2 are SEHNR and FQNEAQ (reference sequence). With 1 base removed from V and 5 bases from J, the gap between germline ends came to 17 bases. The full variable domain, with the rest looked up from reference TRBV7-9 and TRBJ2-5, is DTGVSQNPRHKITKRGQNVTFRCDPISEHNRLYWYRQTLGQGPEFLTYFQNEAQLEKSRLLSDRFSAERPKGSFSTLEIQRTEQGDSAMYLCASSLVFGGGEETQYFGPGTRLLVL.

With regard to this clonotype: One end of the junction varies from germline; a read error may be responsible. V gene TRBV7-2 combines with J gene TRBJ2-2, with a weak D call TRBD2 (5 bases). The CDR3 runs to 12 residues. Germline CDR1 is SGHTA and CDR2 is FQGNSA. The CDR3 coding sequence is TGTGCCAGCAGCTTAGCCGCCGGGGAGCCGTTTTTT. It yields the protein CASSLAAGEPFF.

This clonotype was detected ten times or more. This sequence joins TRBV5-1 and TRBJ1-1; maybe TRBD1 (5 bases). Trimming stripped 8 bases from V and 1 base from J, with 12 bases between. CDR1 and CDR2 (germline): SGHRS, YFSETQ. This CDR3 comprises 13 residues. The CDR3 protein is CASSTEENTEAFF. In DNA, the CDR3 is TGCGCCAGTTCGACAGAAGAGAACACTGAAGCTTTCTTT.

This clonotype turned up a few times. The V gene is TRBV24-1, the J gene TRBJ2-7; unclear D gene. Germline V lookup: CDR1 KGHDR, CDR2 SFDVKD. This CDR3 spans 14 amino acids. V was shortened by 5 bases and J by 2 bases, with 12 bases between the two germline ends. The CDR3 sequence is CATSARIWPYEQYF. The CDR3 nucleotides read TGTGCCACCAGTGCTAGGATCTGGCCCTACGAGCAGTACTTC.

This clonotype was observed many times. This chain links TRBV4-2 with TRBJ2-3; perhaps TRBD2 as D (6 bases). The CDR3 has 17 residues. V lost 3 bases and J 2 bases, leaving 18 bases between the germline ends. Germline lookup yields CDR1 LGHNA and CDR2 YNFKEQ. CDR3 bases: TGTGCCAGCAGCCAGGCGGAGGGCGGGGTCCCCACAGATACGCAGTATTTT. Its translation is CASSQAEGGVPTDTQYF.

This clonotype turned up a few times. The CDR3 sequence is CASSLGEEHEQYF. The CDR3 nucleotides read TGTGCCAGCAGTTTGGGCGAGGAACACGAGCAGTACTTC. The V gene is TRBV6-2 or TRBV6-3, the J gene TRBJ2-7; D unresolved. This CDR3 comprises 13 residues. V was pared by 4 bases and J by 5 bases, with 12 bases between. Germline assignment: CDR1 MNHEY and CDR2 SVGEGT.

This sequence joins TRBV7-2 and TRBJ2-1; D is possibly TRBD1 (6 bases). CDR3 length: 15 amino acids. Germline V lookup: CDR1 SGHTA, CDR2 FQGNSA. V lost 5 bases, J lost 4 bases, and 15 bases lay in between. For the CDR3, the DNA is TGTGCCAGCAGCGACACCTGGACAGTGTACAATGAGCAGTTCTTC. Protein sequence: CASSDTWTVYNEQFF.

The chain has TRBV7-6 and TRBJ2-7, with 8 bases fitting TRBD2. The CDR3 loop spans 17 amino acids. Germline CDR1 and CDR2: SGHVS and FNYEAQ. V shed 5 bases, J shed 2 bases, and the junction held 14 bases outside the gene matches. The CDR3 sequence is CASSDPTTSGRAYEQYF. DNA of the CDR3: TGTGCCAGCAGCGACCCAACAACTAGCGGAAGAGCCTACGAGCAGTACTTC.

This clonotype was observed at least ten times. This rearrangement joins TRBV29-1 to TRBJ2-3; D is uncertain. Trimming took 2 bases from V and 0 from J, leaving 15 bases between them. The germline gives CDR1 SQVTM, CDR2 ANQGSEA. This CDR3 is 16 amino acids long. CDR3 region: CSVENTLEASTDTQYF. The CDR3 DNA reads TGCAGCGTTGAAAATACCCTCGAGGCTAGCACAGATACGCAGTATTTT.

This clonotype was counted only a few times. V and J are TRBV7-2 and TRBJ2-3; D gene uncertain. The germline CDR1 and CDR2 sequences are SGHTA and FQGNSA. This CDR3 region has 14 residues. V was clipped by 4 bases and J by 2 bases, with 10 bases between them. CDR3 DNA sequence: TGTGCCAGCAGCTCCCTGACTTACACAGATACGCAGTATTTT. Protein sequence: CASSSLTYTDTQYF.

The V call is TRBV24-1, the J call TRBJ1-2; D is undetermined. Trimming stripped 4 bases from V and 1 base from J, with 9 bases between. The CDR3 covers 14 residues. Germline lookup yields CDR1 KGHDR and CDR2 SFDVKD. CDR3: CATSDPLNNYGYTF. CDR3 coding DNA: TGTGCCACCAGTGACCCTCTCAATAACTATGGCTACACCTTC.

The V and J genes are TRBV5-1 and TRBJ2-3; D unresolved. Per germline, CDR1 SGHRS and CDR2 YFSETQ. Trimming stripped 6 bases from V and 5 bases from J, with 22 bases between. The CDR3 sequence is 16 residues long. CDR3: CASTMSWAFLEDTQYF. CDR3 nucleotide sequence: TGCGCCAGCACAATGTCTTGGGCTTTCCTGGAAGATACGCAGTATTTT.

The table lists this clonotype with a few counts. The chain couples TRBV6-6 to TRBJ2-1; the D is unclear. CDR1 and CDR2 from the germline V gene are MNHNY and SVGAGI (reference sequence). The CDR3 sequence is 12 residues long. V was shortened by 4 bases and J by 7 bases, with 8 bases between the two germline ends. The CDR3 nucleotides read TGTGCCAGCAGTTCGACGTGGAATGAGCAGTTCTTC. It codes for CASSSTWNEQFF.

Many counts were recorded for this clonotype. CDR3 nucleotides: TGTGCCAGCAGTTATAACACCGGGGAGCTGTTTTTT. Its protein product is CASSYNTGELFF. V usage is TRBV6-2 or TRBV6-3 and J usage is TRBJ2-2; D call uncertain. The CDR3 length is 12 residues. Germline V gene lookup returns CDR1 MNHEY and CDR2 SVGEGT. Trimming shortened V by 3 bases and J by 2 bases, and 1 base separated the two germline ends.